These 23 T cell receptor beta chains were all obtained from the same sample, sequenced in a study of T cells in Graves' hyperthyroidism and ophthalmopathy. From RNA transcripts, TCR beta CDR3 regions were amplified. Primed by the HTBI set, a first-round RT-PCR was run on the TCR CDR3. TCRdb re-derived calls from the multiplex PCR reads in MiXCR, one entry per CDR3 protein. Among 400,000 to 550,000 distinct CDR3 sequences listed, roughly a quarter were seen once. The specimen sequenced was blood. The source of these receptors is a woman in her 30s with Graves' ophthalmopathy.

This clonotype occurred many times. This chain joins TRBV10-3 and TRBJ2-7, with D possibly being TRBD2 (5 bases). V lost 2 bases and J 1 base, leaving 21 bases between the germline ends. The CDR3 contains 18 residues. The germline V gene encodes CDR1 ENHRY and CDR2 SYGVKD. The CDR3 spells CAISEILARLKISYEQYF. DNA for the CDR3: TGTGCCATCAGTGAGATTTTAGCGAGGCTGAAGATTTCCTACGAGCAGTACTTC.

This clonotype has ten or more counts. This chain uses TRBV6-2 or TRBV6-3 with TRBJ1-1; D is uncertain. The CDR3 spans 17 residues. Germline CDR1 and CDR2: MNHEY and SVGEGT. V was clipped by 2 bases and J by 0 bases, with 16 bases between them. CDR3 region: CASSYPEGYILNTEAFF. Written as DNA, the CDR3 is TGTGCCAGCAGTTACCCCGAGGGATACATCTTGAACACTGAAGCTTTCTTT.

This sequence joins TRBV29-1 and TRBJ2-5, with TRBD2 identical over 8 bases. The germline V gene encodes CDR1 SQVTM and CDR2 ANQGSEA. Trimming removed 0 bases from V and 8 bases from J; junction bases left unmatched: 11. The CDR3 has 15 amino acids. DNA for the CDR3: TGCAGCGTTGAAGATACCGGGGGGGCCCGGGATACCCAGTACTTC. Translating gives CSVEDTGGARDTQYF.

The V and J genes are TRBV28 and TRBJ1-5; 9 bases agree with TRBD1. Per the germline V gene, CDR1 is MDHEN and CDR2 is SYDVKM. The V segment lost 5 bases and the J segment 7 bases; nucleotides outside the gene matches: 15. This CDR3 has 17 amino acids. CDR3 in amino acids: CASSPSPGQGLWQPQHF. The CDR3 region has the DNA TGTGCCAGCAGTCCTTCCCCGGGACAGGGACTTTGGCAGCCCCAGCATTTT.

There are many counts of this clonotype. The chain has TRBV29-1 and TRBJ1-2; 8 nucleotides align to TRBD1. Germline lookup yields CDR1 SQVTM and CDR2 ANQGSEA. After removal of 8 bases from V and 5 bases from J, the junction contained 10 bases not matched to a gene. This CDR3 spans 13 amino acids. Written as DNA, the CDR3 is TGCAGCTCGGGGGACAGGTCCCAATATGGCTACACCTTC. Translation: CSSGDRSQYGYTF. The variable domain in full, completed from reference TRBV29-1 and TRBJ1-2, reads SAVISQKPSRDICQRGTSLTIQCQVDSQVTMMFWYRQQPGQSLTLIATANQGSEATYESGFVIDKFPISRPNLTFSTLTVSNMSPEDSSIYLCSSGDRSQYGYTFGSGTRLTVV.

Here the CDR3 DNA reads TGTGCCAGCAGTCCACTCAGGGGGCTTACCGGGGAGCTGTTTTTT. It yields the protein CASSPLRGLTGELFF. V is TRBV28 and J is TRBJ2-2; 8 bases align to TRBD1. The CDR3 runs to 15 residues. J gave up 5 bases and V 5 bases, and 7 bases lay outside the gene matches. Germline V gives CDR1 MDHEN, CDR2 SYDVKM.

The chain joins TRBV7-3 to TRBJ2-4; D may be TRBD2 (6 bases). Germline V gives CDR1 SGHTA, CDR2 FQGTGA. There are 15 residues in the CDR3. Between the trimmed V and J ends, which lost 2 bases and 7 bases, there was a span of 15 bases. CDR3 in amino acids: CASSLSSGAGNIQYF. CDR3 nucleotide sequence: TGTGCCAGCAGCTTATCTTCCGGGGCGGGGAACATTCAGTACTTC.

This clonotype was observed many times. The rearrangement links TRBV6-5 to TRBJ1-2; D is possibly TRBD1 (5 bases). Germline V gene data show CDR1 as MNHEY and CDR2 as SVGAGI. There are 14 residues in the CDR3. Between the trimmed V and J ends, which lost 4 bases and 1 base, there was a span of 10 bases. The CDR3 sequence: CASSSSTVNYGYTF. CDR3 nucleotides: TGTGCCAGCAGTTCCTCGACAGTTAACTATGGCTACACCTTC.

In its sample, this clonotype was seen many times. The J gene is TRBJ1-2, the V gene TRBV4-1; D is unresolved. The germline V and J ends were trimmed by 5 bases and 3 bases, with 19 bases remaining between them. Germline V CDR1 and CDR2: MGHRA, YSYEKL. The CDR3 spans 16 residues. The DNA for the CDR3 is TGCGCCAGCAGCGAGAGCGTGGGCAGTAAACACTATGGCTACACCTTC. Translating it yields CASSESVGSKHYGYTF.

V and J are TRBV20-1 and TRBJ2-7; 7 positions match TRBD2. The J segment lost 3 bases and the V segment lost 5 bases, leaving 7 bases of the junction unmatched. Germline V CDR1 and CDR2: DFQATT, SNEGSKA (reference sequence). This CDR3 spans 13 amino acids. CDR3 in amino acids: CSAFSGPNYEQYF. CDR3 nucleotide sequence: TGCAGTGCTTTTAGCGGGCCTAACTACGAGCAGTACTTC.

V and J are TRBV2 and TRBJ2-5; a possible D gene is TRBD2 (5 bases). CDR3 length equals 14 residues. Trimming took off 8 bases at V and 4 bases at J, with 17 bases between the two ends. CDR1 and CDR2 from the germline V gene are SNHLY and FYNNEI. The CDR3 nucleotides are TGTGCCAGCGCAATCGGCCCGGCGGGAGAGACCCAGTACTTC. Its protein product is CASAIGPAGETQYF.

A note on this clonotype: A much larger clone lies one base from this, so it may be a read error. This sequence joins TRBV19 and TRBJ1-5; 7 positions match TRBD1. The V segment lost 10 bases and the J segment 2 bases; nucleotides outside the gene matches: 11. This CDR3 spans 15 amino acids. Germline lookup yields CDR1 LNHDA and CDR2 SQIVND (reference sequence). DNA of the CDR3: TGTGCCACCCGAGACAGGGACGATTGCAATCAGCCCCAGCATTTT. It is translated as CATRDRDDCNQPQHF.

This clonotype was counted ten times or more. The chain has TRBV20-1 and TRBJ2-7; a possible D gene is TRBD2 (5 bases). The CDR3 covers 16 residues. The germline gives CDR1 DFQATT, CDR2 SNEGSKA (reference sequence). V was pared by 6 bases and J by 2 bases, with 23 bases between. This CDR3 is CSARGPHERAAYEQYF. The CDR3 DNA reads TGCAGTGCCCGAGGGCCGCACGAGAGGGCGGCCTACGAGCAGTACTTC.

The J gene is TRBJ2-7, the V gene TRBV10-3; D may be TRBD2 (6 bases). Germline V gene data show CDR1 as ENHRY and CDR2 as SYGVKD. V lost 2 bases and J lost 2, with 16 bases in between. The CDR3 loop spans 16 amino acids. The CDR3 reads CAISEAGRGKAYEQYF. The CDR3, as DNA: TGTGCCATCAGTGAGGCGGGGCGAGGGAAAGCCTACGAGCAGTACTTC.

The chain couples TRBV6-1 to TRBJ2-7; TRBD1 matches at 10 bases. The V and J ends lost 10 bases and 5 bases, in that order; junction bases with no gene match: 11. CDR3 length equals 14 residues. Germline values: CDR1 MNHNS, CDR2 SASEGT. CDR3 DNA sequence: TGTGCCACTTTCAGGACAGGGGGGTCTGACGAGCAGTACTTC. Amino acids: CATFRTGGSDEQYF.

V usage is TRBV6-1 and J usage is TRBJ1-2; D remains unclear. Germline lookup yields CDR1 MNHNS and CDR2 SASEGT. The CDR3 spans 14 residues. V lost 7 bases to trimming and J lost 2 bases, with 14 bases between them. The chain's CDR3 is CASTDGRLNYGYTF. The DNA for the CDR3 is TGTGCCAGCACCGACGGACGCCTGAACTATGGCTACACCTTC.

This clonotype was detected many times. The rearrangement links TRBV6-1 to TRBJ2-3; D is undetermined. The germline V and J ends were trimmed by 7 bases and 5 bases, with 16 bases remaining between them. From germline, CDR1 is MNHNS and CDR2 SASEGT. The CDR3 has 14 amino acids. CDR3 sequence: CASTPWRPGDTQYF. The CDR3 DNA reads as TGTGCCAGCACCCCCTGGCGGCCGGGAGATACGCAGTATTTT.

This clonotype was observed a few times. The chain has TRBV29-1 and TRBJ2-2; D not certain. The CDR3 totals 16 residues. V gave up 5 bases and J gave up 0 bases, with 16 bases separating them. Germline V gene sequence: CDR1 SQVTM, CDR2 ANQGSEA. The CDR3 is CSVLPEQAPNTGELFF. CDR3 bases: TGCAGCGTTCTTCCTGAGCAGGCCCCGAACACCGGGGAGCTGTTTTTT.

This clonotype has just a few counts. The rearrangement joins TRBV29-1 to TRBJ2-3; TRBD1 is a possible D gene (6 bases). The CDR3 runs to 13 residues. With 7 bases removed from V and 5 bases from J, the gap between germline ends came to 16 bases. The V gene's germline CDR1 is SQVTM and CDR2 ANQGSEA. CDR3 coding DNA: TGCAGCGCAGGACAGAGGCCAGAAGATACGCAGTATTTT. Encoded protein: CSAGQRPEDTQYF.

This clonotype was found many times. This chain links TRBV29-1 with TRBJ2-5; D unclear. The CDR3 is made up of 13 amino acids. Trimming cost V 5 bases and J 2 bases, with 12 bases left between them. Germline V gene data show CDR1 as SQVTM and CDR2 as ANQGSEA. CDR3 sequence (DNA): TGCAGCGTTCAAATCCGTTGGCAAGAGACCCAGTACTTC. Translated: CSVQIRWQETQYF.

This clonotype has just a few counts. The V and J genes are TRBV20-1 and TRBJ1-3; D is uncertain. V lost 0 bases, J lost 0 bases, and 9 bases lay in between. Germline V gene data show CDR1 as DFQATT and CDR2 as SNEGSKA (reference sequence). The CDR3 totals 15 residues. The CDR3 sequence is CSARDRTTSGNTIYF. The CDR3 DNA follows: TGCAGTGCTAGAGATCGGACGACCTCTGGAAACACCATATATTTT.

The chain couples TRBV10-3 to TRBJ2-2, with TRBD2 identical over 8 bases. Germline CDR1 is ENHRY and CDR2 is SYGVKD. V lost 6 bases, J lost 4 bases, and 7 bases stayed unmatched. CDR3 length: 15 residues. The CDR3 region has the DNA TGTGCCATCAGGAGCGGGGGAGAGGGCACCGGGGAGCTGTTTTTT. Protein product: CAIRSGGEGTGELFF.

This clonotype was recorded at least ten times. This sequence joins TRBV15 and TRBJ2-2; D not resolved. V lost 0 bases to trimming and J lost 6 bases, with 8 bases between them. The CDR3 is 14 amino acids. In germline, CDR1 is LNHNV, CDR2 YYDKDF (reference sequence). The DNA for the CDR3 is TGTGCCACCAGCAGAGATCGGGTCGCCGGGGAGCTGTTTTTT. This sequence encodes CATSRDRVAGELFF.